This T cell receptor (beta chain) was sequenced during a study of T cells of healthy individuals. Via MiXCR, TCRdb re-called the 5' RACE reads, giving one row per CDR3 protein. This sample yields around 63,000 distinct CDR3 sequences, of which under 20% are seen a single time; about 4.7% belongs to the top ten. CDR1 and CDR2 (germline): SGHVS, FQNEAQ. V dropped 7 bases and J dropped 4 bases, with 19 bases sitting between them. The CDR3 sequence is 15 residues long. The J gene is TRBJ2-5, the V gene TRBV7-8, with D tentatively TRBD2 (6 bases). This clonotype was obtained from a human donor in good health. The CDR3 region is CASTLRGSYLETQYF. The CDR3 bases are TGTGCCAGCACCCTACGGGGGAGTTACTTAGAGACCCAGTACTTC.